One and the same sample provided the 14 T cell receptor beta chains below, sequenced in a study of cytomegalovirus exposure and HLA in healthy donors. Use of 60 Vbeta and 13 Jbeta primers characterized the PCR. The method was immunoSEQ multiplex PCR; TCRdb's version includes in-frame clones alone and lacks a portion of them. The sample shows about 130,000 clones, approximately 80% of them seen only once. The sequencing input was PBMCs. These receptors originate from a woman aged 40 to 49 in good health and CMV-seronegative.

The chain combines TRBV19 with TRBJ1-5; tentative D call: TRBD1 (5 bases). Germline V gene data show CDR1 as LNHDA and CDR2 as SQIVND (reference sequence). The CDR3 spans 13 residues. Between the trimmed V and J ends, which lost 8 bases and 9 bases, there was a span of 17 bases. The CDR3 spells CASSTVQLGPQHF. The CDR3 coding sequence is TGTGCCAGTTCGACAGTTCAGTTGGGGCCCCAGCATTTT.

The chain links TRBV9 to TRBJ1-2, with 10 positions matching TRBD1. The V and J ends lost 4 bases and 5 bases, in that order; junction bases with no gene match: 11. The germline V gene encodes CDR1 SGDLS and CDR2 YYNGEE. The CDR3 is 16 amino acids. This CDR3 reads CASSPLGTGVQYGYTF. Written as DNA, the CDR3 is TGTGCCAGCAGCCCCCTCGGGACAGGGGTCCAATATGGCTACACCTTC.

V gene TRBV11-2 combines with J gene TRBJ2-7; 8 bases fit TRBD2. The ends lost 5 bases at V and 3 bases at J; junction bases unmatched: 6. CDR3 length: 14 residues. Germline V CDR1 and CDR2: SGHAT, FQNNGV. The CDR3 DNA follows: TGTGCCAGCAGCACCGTAGCGGGGTACTACGAGCAGTACTTC. Its translation: CASSTVAGYYEQYF.

This chain connects TRBV10-1 to TRBJ2-5; TRBD2 matches 16 bases. This CDR3 spans 16 amino acids. J gave up 7 bases and V 6 bases, and 8 bases lay outside the gene matches. Germline V CDR1 and CDR2: WNHNN, SYGVQD (reference sequence). Here the CDR3 DNA reads TGCGCCAGCAGACCGGGACTAGCGGGGGGGCCCGGGACCCAGTACTTC. Protein product: CASRPGLAGGPGTQYF.

The chain combines TRBV28 with TRBJ1-5, with a tentative D call TRBD1 (6 bases). V dropped 6 bases and J dropped 7 bases, with 13 bases sitting between them. This CDR3 is built from 13 residues. Germline CDR1 is MDHEN and CDR2 is SYDVKM. The CDR3 bases are TGTGCCAGCAGCGTCAGGGGAGGGCAGCCCCAGCATTTT. It is translated as CASSVRGGQPQHF.

The J gene is TRBJ2-7, the V gene TRBV5-1, with TRBD1 identical over 7 bases. This CDR3 comprises 14 residues. The junction had 6 bases not matched to a gene; V was cut back by 4 bases and J by 2 bases. Germline-derived CDR1 and CDR2 are SGHRS and YFSETQ. The CDR3 is CASSRIQGPYEQYF. DNA of the CDR3: TGCGCCAGCAGCCGTATACAGGGGCCCTACGAGCAGTACTTC.

V is TRBV2 and J is TRBJ2-5; TRBD2 agrees at 8 bases. CDR1 is SNHLY and CDR2 is FYNNEI in the germline V gene. This CDR3 has 17 residues. The V gene end was trimmed by 6 bases and the J gene end by 2 bases; junction bases not matched to a gene: 14. The CDR3 region has the DNA TGTGCCAGCAGCCTCCCTGTCGGCTCTAGCGGGCAAGAGACCCAGTACTTC. It codes for CASSLPVGSSGQETQYF.

This chain connects TRBV10-3 to TRBJ2-5, with D perhaps matching TRBD2 (5 bases). With 6 bases removed from V and 2 bases from J, the gap between germline ends came to 13 bases. CDR1 and CDR2 (germline): ENHRY, SYGVKD. The CDR3 is made up of 14 amino acids. The CDR3, as DNA: TGTGCCATCAGGGGCGGAGGAACTCAAGAGACCCAGTACTTC. The encoded protein is CAIRGGGTQETQYF.

The rearrangement links TRBV19 to TRBJ2-3, with D possibly being TRBD2 (5 bases). The germline V gene has CDR1 LNHDA and CDR2 SQIVND (reference sequence). V gave up 5 bases and J gave up 4 bases, with 19 bases separating them. The CDR3 covers 16 residues. This CDR3 is CASSPSTIFLADTQYF. Here the CDR3 DNA reads TGTGCCAGTAGTCCTTCGACTATCTTCCTCGCAGATACGCAGTATTTT.

The CDR3 coding sequence is TGTGCCAGCAGCTCCGGACAGGGAGGTTGGAACGGTGAAAAACTGTTTTTT. Its translation: CASSSGQGGWNGEKLFF. The chain has TRBV5-5 and TRBJ1-4, with TRBD1 matching 8 bases. V shed 3 bases, J shed 7 bases, and the junction held 14 bases outside the gene matches. This CDR3 region has 17 residues. Germline CDR1 and CDR2: SGHKS and YYEKEE (reference sequence).

In the case of this clone: The junction departs from the called germline gene at one end, perhaps through a read error. V is TRBV6-1 and J is TRBJ1-1; D gene ambiguous. This CDR3 comprises 11 residues. CDR1 is MNHNS and CDR2 is SASEGT in the germline V gene. The CDR3 DNA follows: TGTGCCAGCACCCTAAACAGTGAAGCTTTCTTT. It translates to CASTLNSEAFF.

The table lists this clone with a few counts. The chain employs TRBV6-6 and TRBJ2-2; D gene uncertain. V was clipped by 7 bases and J by 1 base, with 10 bases between them. The germline CDR1 and CDR2 sequences are MNHNY and SVGAGI (reference sequence). This CDR3 has 14 amino acids. CDR3 in DNA: TGTGCCAGCACACACACAAAGAACACCGGGGAGCTGTTTTTT. This codes for CASTHTKNTGELFF.

The chain has TRBV10-3 and TRBJ1-3; D perhaps matches TRBD1 (6 bases). CDR3 length: 15 amino acids. Germline V lookup: CDR1 ENHRY, CDR2 SYGVKD. Deletions cut 5 bases from V and 0 bases from J, with 11 bases between. CDR3 loop: CAISSRGDSGNTIYF. The CDR3 nucleotides read TGTGCCATCAGTTCCAGGGGAGACTCTGGAAACACCATATATTTT.

This clone was seen just once. This chain links TRBV5-6 with TRBJ2-7; D may be TRBD1 (5 bases). Germline V gene sequence: CDR1 SGHDT, CDR2 YYEEEE. There are 14 residues in the CDR3. V lost 4 bases, J lost 3 bases, and 14 bases lay in between. The CDR3 coding sequence is TGTGCCAGCAGCCTGGGGCGGAGTCTCTACGAGCAGTACTTC. Translation gives CASSLGRSLYEQYF.